Listed below are T cell receptor beta chains from one sample, sequenced in a study of cytomegalovirus exposure and HLA in healthy donors. The method was immunoSEQ multiplex PCR; TCRdb's version includes in-frame clones alone and lacks a portion of them. In the table there are more than 95,000 clones, over 65% of which are singletons. The material sequenced was PBMCs. The receptors stem from a man aged 35-49 years in good health and CMV-seropositive. Both conserved end residues are part of each CDR3. Each record gives: clone size, D gene, V gene, J gene, CDR3 DNA, CDR3 protein. A D gene is named only where the DNA matches it firmly. Some rows mark clone size as missing; the rest say once, few, many or name a class of expanded clone.

abundance: -
d_gene: TRBD1
v_gene: TRBV28
j_gene: TRBJ1-6
CDR3nt: TGTGCCAGCAGTCCTCCGGGACAGTATAATTCACCCCTCCACTTT
CDR3aa: CASSPPGQYNSPLHF

abundance: -
d_gene: TRBD1
v_gene: TRBV4-2
j_gene: TRBJ2-5
CDR3nt: TGTGCCAGCAGCCAAGGTGACAGGGGGCAAGAGACCCAGTACTTC
CDR3aa: CASSQGDRGQETQYF

abundance: -
d_gene: -
v_gene: TRBV2
j_gene: TRBJ1-1
CDR3nt: TGTGCCAGCAGTGGCGAGCGAACTGAAGCTTTCTTT
CDR3aa: CASSGERTEAFF

abundance: once
d_gene: -
v_gene: TRBV6-6
j_gene: TRBJ1-3
CDR3nt: TGTGCCAGTATCCTCTTGAGCTCTGGAAACACCATATATTTT
CDR3aa: CASILLSSGNTIYF

abundance: once
d_gene: -
v_gene: TRBV10-3
j_gene: TRBJ1-2
CDR3nt: TGTGCCATCAGCACCAACAGGGAAAACTATGGCTACACCTTC
CDR3aa: CAISTNRENYGYTF

abundance: -
d_gene: TRBD1
v_gene: TRBV9
j_gene: TRBJ2-7
CDR3nt: TGTGCCAGCAGCGTAAGGGACAGGGATGAGCAGTACTTC
CDR3aa: CASSVRDRDEQYF

abundance: -
d_gene: -
v_gene: TRBV9
j_gene: TRBJ2-5
CDR3nt: TGTGCCAGCAGCACCGGAGGGACTTCTGAGACCCAGTACTTC
CDR3aa: CASSTGGTSETQYF

abundance: -
d_gene: TRBD2
v_gene: TRBV13
j_gene: TRBJ2-3
CDR3nt: TGTGCCAGCAACAGCGGGAGGAGGACAGATACGCAGTATTTT
CDR3aa: CASNSGRRTDTQYF

abundance: -
d_gene: -
v_gene: TRBV5-5
j_gene: TRBJ1-1
CDR3nt: TGTGCCAGCAGCTTGGGTCAGGGGTACCTCGGAGTGACTGAAGCTTTCTTT
CDR3aa: CASSLGQGYLGVTEAFF

abundance: -
d_gene: TRBD2
v_gene: TRBV7-9
j_gene: TRBJ2-1
CDR3nt: TGTGCCAGCAGTCGTAGCGGGGGATCCTACAATGAGCAGTTCTTC
CDR3aa: CASSRSGGSYNEQFF

abundance: once
d_gene: TRBD1
v_gene: TRBV18
j_gene: TRBJ1-5
CDR3nt: TGTGCCAGCTCACTTGACAGGGGCCAGCCCCAGCATTTT
CDR3aa: CASSLDRGQPQHF

abundance: few
d_gene: -
v_gene: TRBV7-9
j_gene: TRBJ2-4
CDR3nt: TGTGCCAGCAGCCCCCCCGAGTTAGCCAAAAACATTCAGTACTTC
CDR3aa: CASSPPELAKNIQYF

abundance: -
d_gene: -
v_gene: TRBV6-6
j_gene: TRBJ2-3
CDR3nt: TGTGCCAGCAGTGCAGGTCGGTCAGATACGCAGTATTTT
CDR3aa: CASSAGRSDTQYF

abundance: -
d_gene: TRBD1
v_gene: TRBV6-5
j_gene: TRBJ2-7
CDR3nt: TGTGCCAGCAGTTCTGCAGGGGGCGGCTACGAGCAGTACTTC
CDR3aa: CASSSAGGGYEQYF

abundance: -
d_gene: -
v_gene: TRBV4-3
j_gene: TRBJ2-3
CDR3nt: TGCGCCAGCAGCCAAGCCGGGAATACAGATACGCAGTATTTT
CDR3aa: CASSQAGNTDTQYF

abundance: -
d_gene: TRBD2
v_gene: TRBV5-1
j_gene: TRBJ2-2
CDR3nt: TGCGCCAGCAGTAGAGGACTAGCGGGGGCGAACACCGGGGAGCTGTTTTTT
CDR3aa: CASSRGLAGANTGELFF